This entry is about one TCR beta chain. The method was immunoSEQ multiplex PCR; TCRdb's version includes in-frame clones alone and lacks a portion of them. The sample records about 110,000 clones, nearly 90% being singletons. Thawed PBMCs were FACS-sorted into unstimulated CD4+CD25+CD127- regulatory T cells, CD4+CD25- non-regulatory cells, CD4 and CD8 cells. V was clipped by 5 bases and J by 8 bases; unmatched bases: 11. Per germline, CDR1 MDHEN and CDR2 SYDVKM. The CDR3 is made up of 15 amino acids. This record belongs to a study of Tregs in tolerant kidney transplant recipients. The source material was CD4+ T cells from blood, sampled before the transplant. The source is a human donor who received a combined kidney and bone marrow transplant. The rearrangement uses TRBV28 and TRBJ1-4; 7 nucleotides agree with TRBD1. Written as DNA, the CDR3 is TGTGCCAGCAGTCCAGACAGGGCTCGTCCCGAAAAACTGTTTTTT. This codes for CASSPDRARPEKLFF. The whole variable domain, filled in from reference TRBV28 and TRBJ1-4, reads DVKVTQSSRYLVKRTGEKVFLECVQDMDHENMFWYRQDPGLGLRLIYFSYDVKMKEKGDIPEGYSVSREKKERFSLILESASTNQTSMYLCASSPDRARPEKLFFGSGTQLSVL.